The clone carrying this T cell receptor beta chain was detected a few times. This entry is derived from a study of cytomegalovirus exposure and HLA in healthy donors. It was with 60 Vbeta and 13 Jbeta primers that the PCR ran. Produced via immunoSEQ multiplex PCR; TCRdb's table is partial and in-frame only. The table lists some 90,000 clones, 76% of them singletons, with 3% in the top ten. Trimming cost V 8 bases and J 7 bases; bases outside gene matches: 10. Germline lookup yields CDR1 LNHNV and CDR2 YYDKDF (reference sequence). This CDR3 has 15 amino acids. The clonotype comes from a man aged 35-49 years in good health and CMV-seronegative. Sequenced: PBMCs. The chain uses TRBV15 and TRBJ2-2, with 10 bases fitting TRBD2. The CDR3, as DNA: TGTGCCACCTCTACAGCGGGGGGGCCTAGCGGGGAGCTGTTTTTT. Its protein product is CATSTAGGPSGELFF.